Shown below are 7 T cell receptor beta chains from a single sample sequenced in a study of T cell changes during pregnancy in multiple sclerosis. Libraries were prepared by immunoSEQ multiplex PCR; TCRdb keeps only in-frame clonotypes and omits some of them. The sample consists of 27,000 or so clones, about 88% of them appearing once. The sequencing here drew on CD8+ T cells from peripheral blood mononuclear cells, taken in the second trimester of pregnancy. These receptors came from a female donor with multiple sclerosis, enrolled in a pregnancy study.

V usage is TRBV7-9 and J usage is TRBJ1-5, with 7 nucleotides matching TRBD1. The V and J ends lost 5 bases and 0 bases, in that order; junction bases with no gene match: 16. The CDR3 is made up of 19 amino acids. Germline-derived CDR1 and CDR2 are SEHNR and FQNEAQ (reference sequence). The CDR3 is CASSPAGGQWEYSNQPQHF. CDR3 DNA sequence: TGTGCCAGCAGCCCCGCGGGGGGACAGTGGGAGTATAGCAATCAGCCCCAGCATTTT.

The chain carries TRBV9 and TRBJ1-1; a possible D gene is TRBD1 (5 bases). V lost 3 bases to trimming and J lost 4 bases, with 7 bases between them. The V gene's germline CDR1 is SGDLS and CDR2 YYNGEE. The CDR3 has 12 amino acids. The CDR3 region is CASSAGGTEAFF. DNA for the CDR3: TGTGCCAGCAGCGCCGGGGGCACTGAAGCTTTCTTT.

V and J are TRBV6-1 and TRBJ2-5, with 10 bases lining up with TRBD2. The DNA matches TRBJ2-7 better at its end, which makes the J call doubtful. Per germline, CDR1 MNHNS and CDR2 SASEGT. This CDR3 region has 15 residues. CDR3 bases: TGTGCCAGCAGTGAAGGGACTAGCGGCTCCTACGAGCAGTACTTC. It translates to CASSEGTSGSYEQYF.

This chain joins TRBV30 and TRBJ1-6; 7 bases fit TRBD1. The germline V gene encodes CDR1 GTSNPN and CDR2 SVGIG (reference sequence). V shed 1 base, J shed 7 bases, and the junction held 10 bases outside the gene matches. The CDR3 length is 16 residues. This chain's CDR3 is CAWSAGRGQINSPLHF. The CDR3 DNA reads TGTGCCTGGAGTGCCGGGCGGGGACAGATCAATTCACCCCTCCACTTT.

Details on this clone: An end of the junction differs from the germline gene, which may be a read error. Distinct nucleotide sequences in the sample also encode this CDR3. The gene calls are TRBV2 and TRBJ2-7, with D tentatively TRBD1 (7 bases). This CDR3 has 15 amino acids. Germline CDR1 reads SNHLY; CDR2 reads FYNNEI. CDR3 in amino acids: CASSEGPTGTYEQYF. CDR3 bases: TGTGCCAGCAGCGAAGGCCCGACAGGGACTTACGAGCAGTACTTC. The entire variable domain, with the rest obtained from reference TRBV2 and TRBJ2-7, is as follows: EPEVTQTPSHQVTQMGQEVILRCVPISNHLYFYWYRQILGQKVEFLVSFYNNEISEKSEIFDDQFSVERPDGSNFTLKIRSTKLEDSAMYFCASSEGPTGTYEQYFGPGTRLTVT.

The chain couples TRBV27 to TRBJ2-7; tentatively, D is TRBD2 (6 bases). This CDR3 has 16 amino acids. V was cut by 0 bases and J by 0 bases, with 12 bases left in between. Germline V gives CDR1 MNHEY, CDR2 SMNVEV (reference sequence). In DNA, the CDR3 is TGTGCCAGCAGTTTATCGATGGGACTTAGCTCCTACGAGCAGTACTTC. Protein: CASSLSMGLSSYEQYF.

V gene TRBV6-1 combines with J gene TRBJ2-1, with 9 bases that match TRBD2. From germline, CDR1 is MNHNS and CDR2 SASEGT. The CDR3 runs to 16 residues. Germline trimming cut 3 bases from V and 4 bases from J; bases unmatched to any gene: 7. The CDR3 reads CASSEQLAGIYNEQFF. CDR3 coding DNA: TGTGCCAGCAGTGAGCAGCTAGCGGGAATATACAATGAGCAGTTCTTC.